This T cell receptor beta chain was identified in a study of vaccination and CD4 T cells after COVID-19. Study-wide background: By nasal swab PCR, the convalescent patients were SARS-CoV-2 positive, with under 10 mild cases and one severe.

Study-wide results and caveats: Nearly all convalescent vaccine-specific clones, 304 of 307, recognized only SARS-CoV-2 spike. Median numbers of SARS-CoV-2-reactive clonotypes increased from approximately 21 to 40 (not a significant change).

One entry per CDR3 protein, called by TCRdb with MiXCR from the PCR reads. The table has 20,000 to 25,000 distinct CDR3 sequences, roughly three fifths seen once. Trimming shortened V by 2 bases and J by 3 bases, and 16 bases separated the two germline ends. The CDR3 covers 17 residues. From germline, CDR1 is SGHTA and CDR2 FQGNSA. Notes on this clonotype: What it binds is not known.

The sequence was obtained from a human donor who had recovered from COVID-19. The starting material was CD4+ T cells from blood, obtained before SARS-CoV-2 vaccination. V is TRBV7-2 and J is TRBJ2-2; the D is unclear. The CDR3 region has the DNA TGTGCCAGCAGCTTAAGAATTAGGAATGGGGACACCGGGGAGCTGTTTTTT. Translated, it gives CASSLRIRNGDTGELFF.